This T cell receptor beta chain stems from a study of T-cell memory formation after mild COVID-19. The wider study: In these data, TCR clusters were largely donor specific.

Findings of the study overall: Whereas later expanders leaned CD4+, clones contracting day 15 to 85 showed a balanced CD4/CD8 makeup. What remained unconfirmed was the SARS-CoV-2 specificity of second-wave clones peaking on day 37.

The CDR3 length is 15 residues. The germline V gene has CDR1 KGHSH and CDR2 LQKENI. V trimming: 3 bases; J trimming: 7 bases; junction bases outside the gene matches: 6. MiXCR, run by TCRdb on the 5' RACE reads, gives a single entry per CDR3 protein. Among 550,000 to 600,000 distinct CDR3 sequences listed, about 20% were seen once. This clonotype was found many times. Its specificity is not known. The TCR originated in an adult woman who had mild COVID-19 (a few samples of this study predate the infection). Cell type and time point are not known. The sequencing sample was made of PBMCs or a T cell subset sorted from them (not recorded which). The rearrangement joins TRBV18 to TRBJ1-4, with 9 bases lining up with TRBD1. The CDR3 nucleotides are TGTGCCAGCTCACCCCTGACAGGGGGTGCTGAAAAACTGTTTTTT. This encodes CASSPLTGGAEKLFF.